What follows are 23 T cell receptor beta chains derived from one specimen sequenced in a study of blood T cell repertoires in COVID-19. Assay: immunoSEQ multiplex PCR; the TCRdb copy retains only in-frame clones and omits some. This table holds hundreds of thousands of clones, approximately 86% found once. Sequenced input: PBMCs or T cells enriched from blood (not recorded which). Every receptor here comes from a woman aged 25 to 39 who had recovered from COVID-19.

This rearrangement joins TRBV6-5 to TRBJ1-2, with D unresolved. CDR3 size: 12 residues. Germline V gene lookup returns CDR1 MNHEY and CDR2 SVGAGI. V was cut by 2 bases and J by 8 bases, with 9 bases left in between. CDR3 coding DNA: TGTGCCAGCAGTTACCGCGGTAACGGCTACACCTTC. Residues: CASSYRGNGYTF.

This clone appeared once. Its ends do not fully match the called genes, so a read error is possible. This chain links TRBV11-2 with TRBJ1-5; 9 bases are a match to TRBD1. Germline V gene sequence: CDR1 SGHAT, CDR2 FQNNGV. The CDR3 is made up of 15 amino acids. The CDR3 region has the DNA TGTGCCAGCAGCCTAGACAGGGGGGGCAATCAGCCCCAGCATTTT. Its translation is CASSLDRGGNQPQHF.

The rearrangement links TRBV11-2 to TRBJ2-1; 7 nucleotides line up with TRBD2. The V and J ends lost 1 base and 5 bases, in that order; junction bases with no gene match: 5. The germline gives CDR1 SGHAT, CDR2 FQNNGV. There are 15 residues in the CDR3. The CDR3 DNA reads as TGTGCCAGCAGCTTAGTTACCGGGACTAACAATGAGCAGTTCTTC. This encodes CASSLVTGTNNEQFF.

Notes on this clone: At the DNA level, this CDR3 is encoded by other sequences in the same sample as well. The gene calls are TRBV3-1 (or the pseudogene TRBV3-2) and TRBJ1-1; D is possibly TRBD1 (5 bases). This CDR3 is 13 amino acids long. Germline CDR1 LGHDT, CDR2 YNNKEL (reference sequence). Trimming stripped 4 bases from V and 5 bases from J, with 11 bases between. In nucleotides, the CDR3 is TGTGCCAGCAGCCTGGAGGGGCGTACTGAAGCTTTCTTT. This translates into CASSLEGRTEAFF.

This clone has more than one count but fewer than ten. The chain joins TRBV28 to TRBJ1-2, with D unresolved. Trimming removed 8 bases at V and 5 bases at J, with 21 bases between. CDR3 length: 15 residues. CDR1 and CDR2 (germline): MDHEN, SYDVKM. The CDR3 sequence: CASFKGLASIYGYTF. CDR3 sequence (DNA): TGTGCCAGCTTTAAAGGACTGGCTTCAATTTATGGCTACACCTTC.

The genes are TRBV19 and TRBJ1-6; D unresolved. This CDR3 has 14 amino acids. Germline loops: CDR1 LNHDA, CDR2 SQIVND (reference sequence). V was shortened by 0 bases and J by 10 bases, with 10 bases between the two germline ends. The CDR3 DNA follows: TGTGCCAGTAGTATAGATCAGCGAGAGTCACCCCTCCACTTT. Amino acid sequence: CASSIDQRESPLHF.

The CDR3 DNA sequence: TGTGCCAGTAGTACCACACGTCAGGGATCCTATGGCTACACCTTC. Protein sequence: CASSTTRQGSYGYTF. The V and J genes are TRBV19 and TRBJ1-2, with D perhaps TRBD1 (5 bases). The germline V gene encodes CDR1 LNHDA and CDR2 SQIVND (reference sequence). CDR3 size: 15 residues. V was pared by 4 bases and J by 4 bases, with 16 bases between.

The chain employs TRBV7-9 and TRBJ1-2; 10 nucleotides agree with TRBD1. Germline V lookup: CDR1 SEHNR, CDR2 FQNEAQ (reference sequence). The CDR3 has 15 residues. The V segment lost 1 base and the J segment 10 bases; nucleotides outside the gene matches: 9. The CDR3 sequence: CASSLGGLTGGLYTF. The DNA for the CDR3 is TGTGCCAGCAGCTTAGGAGGCTTGACAGGGGGCCTCTACACCTTC. Supplemented by reference TRBV7-9 and TRBJ1-2, the full variable domain reads DTGVSQNPRHKITKRGQNVTFRCDPISEHNRLYWYRQTLGQGPEFLTYFQNEAQLEKSRLLSDRFSAERPKGSFSTLEIQRTEQGDSAMYLCASSLGGLTGGLYTFGSGTRLTVV.

The rearrangement links TRBV3-1 (or the pseudogene TRBV3-2) to TRBJ2-2; 8 nucleotides align to TRBD2. With V trimmed by 2 bases and J by 7 bases, 15 bases remained unmatched. Germline loops: CDR1 LGHDT, CDR2 YNNKEL (reference sequence). The CDR3 is 18 residues long. The DNA for the CDR3 is TGTGCCAGCAGCCAACAATTGGTTGCGGGAGGCTTTCGCGGGGAGCTGTTTTTT. This translates into CASSQQLVAGGFRGELFF.

This chain joins TRBV4-1 and TRBJ2-5, with 13 bases lining up with TRBD2. Germline V gene lookup returns CDR1 MGHRA and CDR2 YSYEKL. J lost 4 bases, V lost 6 bases, and 2 bases had no gene match. This CDR3 is built from 14 residues. DNA for the CDR3: TGCGCCAGCAGTCGGACTAGCGGGGGAGAGACCCAGTACTTC. It yields the protein CASSRTSGGETQYF.

The CDR3 loop reads CATSAQAASGRRGEQFF. The CDR3 DNA follows: TGTGCCACCAGTGCTCAGGCAGCTAGCGGGAGAAGAGGTGAGCAGTTCTTC. The V gene is TRBV24-1, the J gene TRBJ2-1; 10 bases fit TRBD2. Germline lookup yields CDR1 KGHDR and CDR2 SFDVKD. The CDR3 totals 17 residues. V lost 5 bases and J lost 9; bases outside the gene matches: 15.

The chain links TRBV28 to TRBJ2-7, with TRBD2 matching over 8 bases. Losses at the gene ends were 7 bases for V and 6 bases for J; bases not matched to a gene: 8. CDR1 MDHEN and CDR2 SYDVKM come from the germline V gene. The CDR3 loop spans 13 amino acids. CDR3 in amino acids: CASKSGSGSEQYF. The CDR3 DNA is TGTGCCAGCAAGAGCGGGAGCGGTTCCGAGCAGTACTTC. Complete variable domain (other parts from reference TRBV28 and TRBJ2-7): DVKVTQSSRYLVKRTGEKVFLECVQDMDHENMFWYRQDPGLGLRLIYFSYDVKMKEKGDIPEGYSVSREKKERFSLILESASTNQTSMYLCASKSGSGSEQYFGPGTRLTVT.

The genes are TRBV18 and TRBJ1-1; TRBD1 agrees at 7 bases. The V gene's germline CDR1 is KGHSH and CDR2 LQKENI. The V segment lost 4 bases and the J segment 5 bases; nucleotides outside the gene matches: 13. The CDR3 is 16 residues long. The CDR3, as DNA: TGTGCCAGCTCACTCCAGAGGAACAGGGGAGGTACTGAAGCTTTCTTT. Translation gives CASSLQRNRGGTEAFF.

This clone appeared a single time. J is TRBJ2-3 and V is TRBV18; 8 nucleotides align to TRBD2. V lost 3 bases, J lost 6 bases, and 14 bases stayed unmatched. Germline lookup yields CDR1 KGHSH and CDR2 LQKENI. The CDR3 has 17 amino acids. The CDR3 is CASSPLGLAGTGDTQYF. The CDR3, as DNA: TGTGCCAGCTCACCCCTCGGACTAGCAGGCACAGGGGATACGCAGTATTTT.

The chain combines TRBV3-1 (or the pseudogene TRBV3-2) with TRBJ2-1; 8 positions agree with TRBD1. V was pared by 4 bases and J by 9 bases, with 11 bases of the junction left unmatched. Germline loops: CDR1 LGHDT, CDR2 YNNKEL (reference sequence). The CDR3 is made up of 15 amino acids. The CDR3 DNA sequence: TGTGCCAGCAGCCCGTACAGGGGGTTTGCGAGTGAGCAGTTCTTC. This gives the protein CASSPYRGFASEQFF.

This clone has just one count. The rearrangement uses TRBV11-2 and TRBJ1-6; D gene uncertain. The CDR3 has 13 amino acids. V gave up 0 bases and J gave up 7 bases, with 4 bases separating them. CDR1 and CDR2 from the germline V gene are SGHAT and FQNNGV. This CDR3 reads CASSLDMNSPLHF. In DNA, the CDR3 is TGTGCCAGCAGCTTAGATATGAATTCACCCCTCCACTTT.

This clone has more than one count but fewer than ten. Other DNA sequences from this sample encode an identical CDR3 as well. The rearrangement uses TRBV9 and TRBJ1-1; no reliable D call. Looked up from germline, CDR1 is SGDLS and CDR2 is YYNGEE. Trimming removed 10 bases at V and 2 bases at J, with 15 bases between. This CDR3 is 13 amino acids long. CDR3 bases: TGTGCCTCCTCCCCGTCGGGAAACACTGAAGCTTTCTTT. Its protein product is CASSPSGNTEAFF. Filled out from reference TRBV9 and TRBJ1-1, the complete variable domain reads DSGVTQTPKHLITATGQRVTLRCSPRSGDLSVYWYQQSLDQGLQFLIQYYNGEERAKGNILERFSAQQFPDLHSELNLSSLELGDSALYFCASSPSGNTEAFFGQGTRLTVV.

The chain recombines TRBV7-9 with TRBJ1-5; D gene ambiguous. Germline CDR1 is SEHNR and CDR2 is FQNEAQ (reference sequence). The CDR3 sequence is 12 residues long. V lost 5 bases to trimming and J lost 10 bases, with 12 bases between them. CDR3 protein: CASSHPTGPQHF. The CDR3 region has the DNA TGTGCCAGCAGCCACCCCACGGGACCCCAGCATTTT.

The rearrangement joins TRBV7-9 to TRBJ1-6; 7 bases agree with TRBD1. The CDR3 loop spans 17 amino acids. Germline assignment: CDR1 SEHNR and CDR2 FQNEAQ (reference sequence). After removal of 1 base from V and 3 bases from J, the junction contained 6 bases not matched to a gene. This chain's CDR3 is CASSLGQGGIYNSPLHF. The CDR3 DNA sequence: TGTGCCAGCAGCTTAGGACAGGGAGGAATCTATAATTCACCCCTCCACTTT.

V is TRBV9 and J is TRBJ2-1; D gene uncertain. There are 12 residues in the CDR3. V was clipped by 1 base and J by 9 bases, with 8 bases between them. Germline loops: CDR1 SGDLS, CDR2 YYNGEE. In DNA, the CDR3 is TGTGCCAGCAGCGTAACCAACAGTGAGCAGTTCTTC. This codes for CASSVTNSEQFF. The whole variable domain, filled in from reference TRBV9 and TRBJ2-1, reads DSGVTQTPKHLITATGQRVTLRCSPRSGDLSVYWYQQSLDQGLQFLIQYYNGEERAKGNILERFSAQQFPDLHSELNLSSLELGDSALYFCASSVTNSEQFFGPGTRLTVL.

This clone was seen a few times. This chain links TRBV11-2 with TRBJ2-7; possibly TRBD2 for D (6 bases). Germline V gene sequence: CDR1 SGHAT, CDR2 FQNNGV. The CDR3 consists of 15 residues. Trimming shortened V by 6 bases and J by 5 bases, and 20 bases separated the two germline ends. CDR3 sequence: CASSFLGDSGNEQYF. The CDR3 bases are TGTGCCAGCAGTTTCCTAGGGGACTCCGGCAACGAGCAGTACTTC.

The V and J genes are TRBV4-1 and TRBJ1-5; 9 bases line up with TRBD1. CDR1 MGHRA and CDR2 YSYEKL come from the germline V gene. The CDR3 contains 16 residues. V shed 4 bases, J shed 7 bases, and the junction held 11 bases outside the gene matches. The CDR3 nucleotides read TGCGCCAGCAGCCCAAACGATAGACAGGGGGAACAGCCCCAGCATTTT. This encodes CASSPNDRQGEQPQHF.

The chain combines TRBV20-1 with TRBJ2-1; possible D gene TRBD2, 6 bases. The CDR3 has 15 residues. The V end was cut by 3 bases, the J end by 3 bases, with 15 bases between. CDR1 DFQATT and CDR2 SNEGSKA come from the germline V gene (reference sequence). CDR3 in DNA: TGCAGTGCTAGTCGGTCCAGCGGGCGCTACAATGAGCAGTTCTTC. It encodes CSASRSSGRYNEQFF.